The 21 T cell receptor beta chains below were found in one sample sequenced in a study of shared clonotypes between healthy human individuals. Sequenced by immunoSEQ multiplex PCR; TCRdb stores in-frame clones only, minus some. Here the sample spans around 510,000 clones, approximately 95% being singletons. Sequencing used naive CD4+ T cells sorted from blood. Documented subset: CD45RA+ positively selected. Receptors originate from a woman aged 30 to 39 in good health.

This clone has only one observation. The genes are TRBV7-6 and TRBJ1-1; the match to TRBD1 covers 7 bases. This CDR3 spans 16 amino acids. CDR1 and CDR2 from the germline V gene are SGHVS and FNYEAQ. J gave up 1 base and V 3 bases, and 8 bases lay outside the gene matches. The CDR3 here is CASSFSTGTENTEAFF. For the CDR3, the DNA is TGTGCCAGCAGCTTTTCGACCGGGACAGAGAACACTGAAGCTTTCTTT. The complete variable domain, with remaining parts taken from reference TRBV7-6 and TRBJ1-1, reads GAGVSQSPRYKVTKRGQDVALRCDPISGHVSLYWYRQALGQGPEFLTYFNYEAQQDKSGLPNDRFSAERPEGSISTLTIQRTEQRDSAMYRCASSFSTGTENTEAFFGQGTRLTVV.

The V and J genes are TRBV7-8 and TRBJ2-7; TRBD2 matches at 11 bases. Losses at the gene ends were 4 bases for V and 2 bases for J; bases not matched to a gene: 4. The CDR3 contains 15 residues. In germline, CDR1 is SGHVS, CDR2 FQNEAQ. The CDR3 sequence is CASSSLAGGPYEQYF. The CDR3, as DNA: TGTGCCAGCAGCTCTTTAGCGGGAGGGCCCTACGAGCAGTACTTC.

This chain connects TRBV5-1 to TRBJ2-7, with 9 nucleotides matching TRBD2. V gave up 3 bases and J gave up 1 base; unmatched junction bases: 8. CDR1 is SGHRS and CDR2 is YFSETQ in the germline V gene. CDR3 size: 16 residues. The CDR3 bases are TGCGCCAGCAGCTGGGGGGCTAGCGGGGCGTCCTACGAGCAGTACTTC. It encodes CASSWGASGASYEQYF.

This chain connects TRBV19 to TRBJ2-1; 11 nucleotides agree with TRBD2. The germline gives CDR1 LNHDA, CDR2 SQIVND (reference sequence). Trimming at V came to 9 bases and at J to 3 bases, leaving 4 bases not matched to a gene. This CDR3 comprises 14 residues. For the CDR3, the DNA is TGTGCCAGCACGGGACTAGCGGACTACAATGAGCAGTTCTTC. Its translation: CASTGLADYNEQFF.

The rearrangement links TRBV6-1 to TRBJ1-2; perhaps TRBD1 as D (6 bases). Germline assignment: CDR1 MNHNS and CDR2 SASEGT. V gave up 5 bases and J gave up 0 bases, with 10 bases separating them. The CDR3 consists of 14 residues. Here the CDR3 DNA reads TGTGCCAGCAGTCGGACAGTTTCTAACTATGGCTACACCTTC. It translates to CASSRTVSNYGYTF.

This chain links TRBV28 with TRBJ1-1, with no clear D. V dropped 2 bases and J dropped 7 bases, with 14 bases sitting between them. The CDR3 contains 14 residues. Germline V gene data show CDR1 as MDHEN and CDR2 as SYDVKM. CDR3 DNA: TGTGCCAGCAGTTTAGATGGGGTGATGGGTGAAGCTTTCTTT. It translates to CASSLDGVMGEAFF.

V is TRBV28 and J is TRBJ2-2; 15 positions agree with TRBD2. CDR1 is MDHEN and CDR2 is SYDVKM in the germline V gene. This CDR3 contains 18 residues. V was clipped by 7 bases and J by 2 bases; unmatched bases: 8. In nucleotides, the CDR3 is TGTGCCAGCAAACCGGGACTAGCGGGAGGTTATAACACCGGGGAGCTGTTTTTT. Translated, it gives CASKPGLAGGYNTGELFF.

The rearrangement uses TRBV30 and TRBJ1-2, with D perhaps TRBD1 (5 bases). The CDR3 has 13 residues. The germline V gene encodes CDR1 GTSNPN and CDR2 SVGIG (reference sequence). V gave up 5 bases and J gave up 7 bases, with 17 bases separating them. The CDR3 DNA reads TGTGCCTGGGAGAGGGGAGGAGGCGGTGGCTACACCTTC. Translation gives CAWERGGGGGYTF.

The chain uses TRBV5-8 and TRBJ1-4; D call uncertain. From germline, CDR1 is SGHTS and CDR2 YDEGEE. CDR3 size: 15 residues. V was pared by 1 base and J by 4 bases, with 11 bases between. The CDR3 reads CASSLKSGYNEKLFF. CDR3 coding DNA: TGTGCCAGCAGCTTGAAGTCCGGGTATAATGAAAAACTGTTTTTT.

The chain couples TRBV29-1 to TRBJ2-7; unclear D gene. The CDR3 runs 12 residues. Per germline, CDR1 SQVTM and CDR2 ANQGSEA. V dropped 5 bases and J dropped 6 bases, with 14 bases sitting between them. CDR3 in amino acids: CSVTRISGEQYF. CDR3 coding DNA: TGCAGCGTTACCCGGATTAGTGGCGAGCAGTACTTC.

This clone was seen only once. The gene calls are TRBV28 and TRBJ2-5; D uncertain. CDR1 and CDR2 from the germline V gene are MDHEN and SYDVKM. V was trimmed by 6 bases and J by 8 bases, leaving 19 bases between them. This CDR3 region has 14 residues. For the CDR3, the DNA is TGTGCCAGCAGATCCGTGGGCAGGAAGGGAACCCAGTACTTC. Amino acid sequence: CASRSVGRKGTQYF.

This chain uses TRBV10-3 with TRBJ2-3; a weak D match, TRBD2 (6 bases). CDR1 and CDR2 (germline): ENHRY, SYGVKD. The V and J ends lost 0 bases and 4 bases respectively, with 17 bases between them. CDR3 length equals 17 residues. The CDR3 region has the DNA TGTGCCATCAGTGAGTCTTGGGCGGTAGGAGGGGCAGATACGCAGTATTTT. It yields the protein CAISESWAVGGADTQYF.

The chain is built from TRBV6-1 and TRBJ1-1; 7 positions match TRBD1. Germline V gene lookup returns CDR1 MNHNS and CDR2 SASEGT. Germline trimming cut 6 bases from V and 4 bases from J; bases unmatched to any gene: 8. This CDR3 contains 14 residues. CDR3 loop: CASRANRGTTEAFF. The CDR3, as DNA: TGTGCCAGCAGAGCAAACAGGGGTACCACTGAAGCTTTCTTT.

Details on this clone: This sample also contains other DNA sequences that code for the same CDR3. The chain uses TRBV20-1 and TRBJ2-1; D remains unclear. The CDR3 has 11 residues. The germline CDR1 and CDR2 sequences are DFQATT and SNEGSKA (reference sequence). V was shortened by 2 bases and J by 4 bases, with 3 bases between the two germline ends. The CDR3 protein is CSARQYNEQFF. The CDR3 DNA reads as TGCAGTGCTAGACAATACAATGAGCAGTTCTTC.

The chain couples TRBV5-4 to TRBJ1-4; the D gene is possibly TRBD1 (5 bases). The CDR3 extends over 14 amino acids. Between the trimmed V and J ends, which lost 1 base and 4 bases, there was a span of 8 bases. Germline V gene data show CDR1 as SGHNT and CDR2 as YYREEE (reference sequence). CDR3 in amino acids: CASSLNQGNEKLFF. Written as DNA, the CDR3 is TGTGCCAGCAGCTTGAATCAGGGTAATGAAAAACTGTTTTTT.

A remark on this clone: Other nucleotide sequences in the sample specify the same CDR3. The chain is built from TRBV18 and TRBJ1-2; no reliable D call. V was shortened by 3 bases and J by 2 bases, with 7 bases between the two germline ends. This CDR3 region has 13 residues. Germline V gene data show CDR1 as KGHSH and CDR2 as LQKENI. CDR3 region: CASSPTDNYGYTF. DNA for the CDR3: TGTGCCAGCTCACCGACGGACAACTATGGCTACACCTTC.

The rearrangement uses TRBV30 and TRBJ2-1; 8 bases match TRBD2. Trimming took 3 bases from V and 3 from J; bases not matched to a gene: 10. Germline V CDR1 and CDR2: GTSNPN, SVGIG (reference sequence). The length of the CDR3 is 16 residues. Here the CDR3 reads CAWSGGLVSDYNEQFF. The CDR3 DNA reads TGTGCCTGGAGCGGGGGACTAGTGTCCGACTACAATGAGCAGTTCTTC.

V and J are TRBV6-6 and TRBJ1-5, with TRBD1 as a possible D gene (6 bases). The CDR3 extends over 14 amino acids. Per germline, CDR1 MNHNY and CDR2 SVGAGI (reference sequence). With 6 bases removed from V and 3 bases from J, the gap between germline ends came to 12 bases. The CDR3 DNA reads as TGTGCCAGCAGCCCCCGACAGGACAATCAGCCCCAGCATTTT. This encodes CASSPRQDNQPQHF.

The chain links TRBV5-4 to TRBJ2-3; 9 positions agree with TRBD2. The germline V gene encodes CDR1 SGHNT and CDR2 YYREEE (reference sequence). Trimming took 1 base from V and 13 from J; bases not matched to a gene: 10. CDR3 length: 14 residues. The CDR3 coding sequence is TGTGCCAGCAGCTTGATGGGTAGCGGGAGTCGGGAGTATTTT. Amino acids: CASSLMGSGSREYF.

This clone was detected only once. The chain couples TRBV5-1 to TRBJ2-6; 7 nucleotides line up with TRBD2. The V segment lost 4 bases and the J segment 2 bases; nucleotides outside the gene matches: 6. This CDR3 has 16 residues. Looked up from germline, CDR1 is SGHRS and CDR2 is YFSETQ. The CDR3 sequence is CASSGNAGAGANVLTF. CDR3 nucleotide sequence: TGCGCCAGCAGCGGCAACGCGGGGGCTGGGGCCAACGTCCTGACTTTC.

This clone was counted a single time. The sample holds other DNA sequences that translate to the same CDR3. The chain carries TRBV28 and TRBJ1-2; D remains ambiguous. Germline V CDR1 and CDR2: MDHEN, SYDVKM. Trimming took 2 bases from V and 4 from J, leaving 5 bases between them. CDR3 length: 12 residues. The CDR3 loop reads CASSLAGYGYTF. Here the CDR3 DNA reads TGTGCCAGCAGTTTAGCAGGCTATGGCTACACCTTC.